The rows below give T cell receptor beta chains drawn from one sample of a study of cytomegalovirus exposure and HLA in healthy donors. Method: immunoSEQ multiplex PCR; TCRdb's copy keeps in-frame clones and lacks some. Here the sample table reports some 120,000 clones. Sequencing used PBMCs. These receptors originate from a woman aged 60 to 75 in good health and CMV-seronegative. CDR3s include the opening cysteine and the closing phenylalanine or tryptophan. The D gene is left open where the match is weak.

CDR3: CASSISARRSAEAFF
DNA: TGTGCCAGTAGTATTTCGGCCAGGAGGAGCGCTGAAGCTTTCTTT
V: TRBV19
J: TRBJ1-1
D: NA

CDR3: CASSPGGQGYEQFF
DNA: TGTGCCAGCAGTCCCGGGGGACAGGGATATGAGCAGTTCTTC
V: TRBV6-5
J: TRBJ2-1
D: TRBD1

CDR3: CASSLGGRTGVGNTEAFF
DNA: TGTGCCAGCAGCTTGGGGGGTAGGACAGGGGTAGGAAACACTGAAGCTTTCTTT
V: TRBV5-4
J: TRBJ1-1
D: TRBD1

CDR3: CATQGWDHYGYTF
DNA: TGTGCCACGCAGGGGTGGGATCACTATGGCTACACCTTC
V: TRBV28
J: TRBJ1-2
D: NA

CDR3: CASSDPGGRGNEQFF
DNA: TGCGCCAGCAGTGATCCGGGGGGCCGGGGCAATGAGCAGTTCTTC
V: TRBV10-1
J: TRBJ2-1
D: NA

CDR3: CASSYSIGGIYEQYF
DNA: TGTGCCAGCAGTTACTCGATCGGGGGGATCTACGAGCAGTACTTC
V: TRBV6-5
J: TRBJ2-7
D: TRBD2

CDR3: CASSLDGQTYNEQFF
DNA: TGTGCCAGCAGCTTAGATGGACAGACTTACAATGAGCAGTTCTTC
V: TRBV7-6
J: TRBJ2-1
D: NA

CDR3: CASSPDRMNTEAFF
DNA: TGCGCCAGCAGCCCCGACAGGATGAACACTGAAGCTTTCTTT
V: TRBV5-1
J: TRBJ1-1
D: NA

CDR3: CASSRFGLDTGELFF
DNA: TGTGCCAGCAGTCGGTTTGGGCTGGACACCGGGGAGCTGTTTTTT
V: TRBV27
J: TRBJ2-2
D: NA

CDR3: CASSRGGVTGSNEQFF
DNA: TGCGCCAGCAGCCGCGGCGGAGTAACGGGGAGCAATGAGCAGTTCTTC
V: TRBV5-1
J: TRBJ2-1
D: NA

CDR3: CASSQDLYGYTF
DNA: TGCGCCAGCAGCCAAGATCTTTATGGCTACACCTTC
V: TRBV4-1
J: TRBJ1-2
D: NA

CDR3: CASETGFNGYTF
DNA: TGTGCCAGCGAAACAGGGTTTAATGGCTACACCTTC
V: TRBV6-1
J: TRBJ1-2
D: NA

CDR3: CASSEETGALSEQYF
DNA: TGTGCCAGCAGCGAGGAGACAGGTGCTCTAAGCGAGCAGTACTTC
V: TRBV9
J: TRBJ2-7
D: NA

CDR3: CASSLAGYDEQFF
DNA: TGTGCCAGCAGCTTAGCAGGGTACGATGAGCAGTTCTTC
V: TRBV11-3
J: TRBJ2-1
D: NA

CDR3: CASSESPRGIGTDTQYF
DNA: TGCGCCAGCAGTGAGTCCCCTCGCGGAATCGGCACAGATACGCAGTATTTT
V: TRBV10-1
J: TRBJ2-3
D: NA

CDR3: CASSQGQTDSNQPQHF
DNA: TGTGCCAGCAGCCAGGGACAGACCGATAGCAATCAGCCCCAGCATTTT
V: TRBV4-2
J: TRBJ1-5
D: TRBD1

CDR3: CAISEGSGVETQYF
DNA: TGTGCCATCAGTGAAGGGTCAGGGGTAGAGACCCAGTACTTC
V: TRBV10-3
J: TRBJ2-5
D: NA

CDR3: CASSDTQGSGNEKLFF
DNA: TGTGCCAGCAGCGACACTCAGGGATCCGGTAATGAAAAACTGTTTTTT
V: TRBV5-4
J: TRBJ1-4
D: NA

CDR3: CASSIDRDSWAQHF
DNA: TGTGCCAGTAGTATAGATCGGGACTCGTGGGCCCAGCATTTT
V: TRBV19
J: TRBJ1-5
D: NA

CDR3: CASSTPGTSVYEQYF
DNA: TGTGCCAGCAGTACACCCGGGACTAGCGTCTACGAGCAGTACTTC
V: TRBV27
J: TRBJ2-7
D: TRBD2

CDR3: CASSEVGGFGETQYF
DNA: TGTGCCAGCAGTGAAGTGGGGGGGTTCGGAGAGACCCAGTACTTC
V: TRBV2
J: TRBJ2-5
D: TRBD2

CDR3: CASSPTGLGEQFF
DNA: TGTGCCAGCAGCCCGACAGGGCTAGGTGAGCAGTTCTTC
V: TRBV13
J: TRBJ2-1
D: TRBD1

CDR3: CASKGSGTFNYGYTF
DNA: TGTGCCAGTAAAGGATCGGGAACTTTTAACTATGGCTACACCTTC
V: TRBV19
J: TRBJ1-2
D: NA

CDR3: CASSEGIWSVTDTQYF
DNA: TGCGCCAGCAGCGAGGGTATATGGAGTGTTACAGATACGCAGTATTTT
V: TRBV5-1
J: TRBJ2-3
D: NA

CDR3: CSVGHTEAFF
DNA: TGCAGCGTGGGGCACACTGAAGCTTTCTTT
V: TRBV29-1
J: TRBJ1-1
D: NA

CDR3: CASSYSGTAQPQHF
DNA: TGTGCCAGCAGTTACTCGGGGACAGCTCAGCCCCAGCATTTT
V: TRBV6-5
J: TRBJ1-5
D: TRBD1

CDR3: CATGEGDRGTYEQYF
DNA: TGTGCCACCGGGGAAGGGGACAGGGGAACCTACGAGCAGTACTTC
V: TRBV10-3
J: TRBJ2-7
D: TRBD1

CDR3: CASSYGPSGSYEQYF
DNA: TGTGCCAGCAGTTACGGTCCTAGCGGGAGCTACGAGCAGTACTTC
V: TRBV6-5
J: TRBJ2-7
D: TRBD2

CDR3: CASHRGFEETQYF
DNA: TGTGCCAGCCACAGAGGGTTCGAAGAGACCCAGTACTTC
V: TRBV2
J: TRBJ2-5
D: NA

CDR3: CASSIPGTANYGYTF
DNA: TGTGCCAGTAGTATACCCGGGACAGCTAACTATGGCTACACCTTC
V: TRBV19
J: TRBJ1-2
D: TRBD1

CDR3: CASSLLAITSGAYNEQFF
DNA: TGTGCCAGCAGTTTATTAGCGATAACTAGCGGGGCTTACAATGAGCAGTTCTTC
V: TRBV27
J: TRBJ2-1
D: TRBD2

CDR3: CASSPGQGYSPLHF
DNA: TGTGCCAGCAGCCCCGGACAGGGATATTCACCCCTCCACTTT
V: TRBV14
J: TRBJ1-6
D: TRBD1

CDR3: CASSFSSSGSTDTQYF
DNA: TGTGCCAGCAGTTTCTCCTCTAGCGGAAGCACAGATACGCAGTATTTT
V: TRBV28
J: TRBJ2-3
D: TRBD2

CDR3: CASSFGAEGSPLHF
DNA: TGTGCCAGCAGCTTCGGTGCCGAGGGTTCACCCCTCCACTTT
V: TRBV5-4
J: TRBJ1-6
D: NA

CDR3: CASRVQVYNEQFF
DNA: TGTGCCAGCAGGGTACAGGTATACAATGAGCAGTTCTTC
V: TRBV2
J: TRBJ2-1
D: NA

CDR3: CAGHGPSGTHQQFF
DNA: TGTGCCGGACATGGACCTAGCGGGACCCATCAGCAGTTCTTC
V: TRBV30
J: TRBJ2-1
D: TRBD2

CDR3: CASSYSISRSYEQYF
DNA: TGTGCCAGCAGTTACTCGATATCTCGGTCCTACGAGCAGTACTTC
V: TRBV6-5
J: TRBJ2-7
D: NA

CDR3: CAWSLGVASTNEKLFF
DNA: TGTGCCTGGAGTCTCGGAGTGGCGTCAACTAATGAAAAACTGTTTTTT
V: TRBV30
J: TRBJ1-4
D: NA

CDR3: CASSTGFEPQHF
DNA: TGTGCCAGCAGTACAGGGTTTGAGCCCCAGCATTTT
V: TRBV9
J: TRBJ1-5
D: NA

CDR3: CASSVGVRTGTVGYGYTF
DNA: TGTGCCAGCAGCGTAGGGGTCAGGACAGGGACCGTGGGCTATGGCTACACCTTC
V: TRBV9
J: TRBJ1-2
D: TRBD1